This is a list of T cell receptor beta chains from one sample in a study of shared clonotypes between healthy human individuals. Some clones are missing from TCRdb's copy, which holds only in-frame ones; the method was immunoSEQ multiplex PCR. The sample contains under 2.5 million clones, less than 95% of which appear only once. Sequencing input: naive CD4+ T cells from PBMCs. These receptors were taken from a man between 18 and 29 years old in good health. Some clones in this sample may be carry-over from other donors' samples. Both conserved end residues are part of each CDR3. Each record gives: CDR3 protein, V gene, clone size. The size of a clone is reported for some rows only, either as once, few or many, or as a class for expanded clones.

cdr3_aa: CASSPTSGDGYTF
v_call: TRBV7-3
clone_size: .

cdr3_aa: CASSGFRGDTEAFF
v_call: TRBV7-9
clone_size: .

cdr3_aa: CASNRQGTQINQPQHF
v_call: TRBV2
clone_size: once

cdr3_aa: CASSHSRETQYF
v_call: TRBV19
clone_size: .

cdr3_aa: CASSLGPGSGDTQYF
v_call: TRBV7-2
clone_size: .

cdr3_aa: CASSSGQVGRAFF
v_call: TRBV5-1
clone_size: .

cdr3_aa: CASSSDRANTGELFF
v_call: TRBV5-1
clone_size: .

cdr3_aa: CASSSGQGLAKNIQYF
v_call: TRBV11-2
clone_size: .

cdr3_aa: CASRGAFLAYEQYF
v_call: TRBV28
clone_size: .

cdr3_aa: CASSLDGTSFNQYF
v_call: TRBV11-2
clone_size: .

cdr3_aa: CASSPGTSVAKNIQYF
v_call: TRBV18
clone_size: .

cdr3_aa: CASSTYSSNQPQHF
v_call: TRBV27
clone_size: .

cdr3_aa: CASSGTSSYEQYF
v_call: TRBV9
clone_size: .

cdr3_aa: CASSLATQGLGTQYF
v_call: TRBV7-9
clone_size: .

cdr3_aa: CASSPRGRGNEQYF
v_call: TRBV5-4
clone_size: .

cdr3_aa: CASSVSGKYNEQFF
v_call: TRBV11-2
clone_size: .

cdr3_aa: CATSRKGRPGADEQFF
v_call: TRBV15
clone_size: .

cdr3_aa: CASSLPGVSYNEQFF
v_call: TRBV5-4
clone_size: .

cdr3_aa: CASRTHPLANEQFF
v_call: TRBV2
clone_size: .

cdr3_aa: CATAYRGSPYEQYF
v_call: TRBV27
clone_size: .

cdr3_aa: CSALWSYNEKLFF
v_call: TRBV29-1
clone_size: .

cdr3_aa: CASSLYGVRNTGELFF
v_call: TRBV28
clone_size: once

cdr3_aa: CASSLYGEQFF
v_call: TRBV27
clone_size: .

cdr3_aa: CASSPDRDYQPQHF
v_call: TRBV7-9
clone_size: .

cdr3_aa: CASLRGEDTEAFF
v_call: TRBV28
clone_size: .

cdr3_aa: CASSFSGGLGTDTQYF
v_call: TRBV11-2
clone_size: .

cdr3_aa: CASSYIWNTEAFF
v_call: TRBV6-5
clone_size: .

cdr3_aa: CASSLPGQGSGNTIYF
v_call: TRBV5-1
clone_size: .

cdr3_aa: CASSGSSGNTIYF
v_call: TRBV5-1
clone_size: .

cdr3_aa: CASSPSTGGETQYF
v_call: TRBV18
clone_size: .

cdr3_aa: CASALRRTNTDTQYF
v_call: TRBV2
clone_size: .

cdr3_aa: CASSLRQGPYEQYF
v_call: TRBV5-5
clone_size: .

cdr3_aa: CASSYGGQSSGNTIYF
v_call: TRBV6-6
clone_size: .

cdr3_aa: CASSTRTGSSYNEQFF
v_call: TRBV7-8
clone_size: .

cdr3_aa: CASSNQETQYF
v_call: TRBV5-1
clone_size: .

cdr3_aa: CASSTDPGQYYEQYF
v_call: TRBV19
clone_size: .

cdr3_aa: CASSDSGSTQPQHF
v_call: TRBV25-1
clone_size: .

cdr3_aa: CASSGHSLGTDTQYF
v_call: TRBV7-9
clone_size: .

cdr3_aa: CASSLGLALEQFF
v_call: TRBV4-1
clone_size: .

cdr3_aa: CASPLDTEAFF
v_call: TRBV21-1
clone_size: .

cdr3_aa: CASSPLPGQGSQAYNEQFF
v_call: TRBV18
clone_size: .

cdr3_aa: CASSVWESNQPQHF
v_call: TRBV2
clone_size: .

cdr3_aa: CASSATANEQYF
v_call: TRBV27
clone_size: .

cdr3_aa: CSATTETQYF
v_call: TRBV20-1
clone_size: .

cdr3_aa: CSVVGEEAFF
v_call: TRBV29-1
clone_size: .

cdr3_aa: CASSPGTLYGYTF
v_call: TRBV6-6
clone_size: few

cdr3_aa: CASSERAVPREQYF
v_call: TRBV7-9
clone_size: .

cdr3_aa: CASSTGRGTDTQYF
v_call: TRBV6-6
clone_size: .

cdr3_aa: CASSHDRNQPQHF
v_call: TRBV19
clone_size: .

cdr3_aa: CASSLRGPSTDTQYF
v_call: TRBV5-1
clone_size: .

cdr3_aa: CAWSVLPLNTGELFF
v_call: TRBV30
clone_size: .

cdr3_aa: CASSFLAQGSYNEQFF
v_call: TRBV27
clone_size: .

cdr3_aa: CASSLAQGRVNTEAFF
v_call: TRBV5-6
clone_size: .

cdr3_aa: CASGTGDYGYTF
v_call: TRBV28
clone_size: once

cdr3_aa: CASSSYREQYF
v_call: TRBV27
clone_size: .

cdr3_aa: CSVTIAGANTGELFF
v_call: TRBV29-1
clone_size: .

cdr3_aa: CASSIPVYYGYTF
v_call: TRBV5-8
clone_size: .

cdr3_aa: CASSLGGPWGNQPQHF
v_call: TRBV28
clone_size: .

cdr3_aa: CASSLRIVATNEKLFF
v_call: TRBV5-6
clone_size: .

cdr3_aa: CASRAGTALYNEQFF
v_call: TRBV6-5
clone_size: .